Below, 31 T cell receptor beta chains from the same sample are listed, as sequenced in a study of T cells after posttransplantation cyclophosphamide. TCRdb's table, derived via immunoSEQ multiplex PCR, lists solely in-frame clones and lacks some. Captured here are about 25,000 clones, none seen once; the top ten comprise about 1.8%. Busulfan-fludarabine conditioning, marrow transplant, and cyclophosphamide on days +3 and +4 were administered. The specimen comprised PBMCs, sampled after allogeneic stem cell transplant with posttransplant cyclophosphamide. The source is a young adult male patient who received an allogeneic stem cell transplant from a related donor, was CMV-positive, and had no GVHD. Some T cells may trace back to the graft donor.

In its sample, this clone was seen many times. This chain uses TRBV7-3 with TRBJ2-2; TRBD2 matches 7 bases. The germline V gene encodes CDR1 SGHTA and CDR2 FQGTGA. V was pared by 5 bases and J by 6 bases, with 12 bases of the junction left unmatched. This CDR3 is built from 16 residues. In nucleotides, the CDR3 is TGTGCCAGCAGCGCATCCCCAGCGGGAAAAGCCGGGGAGCTGTTTTTT. Amino acid sequence: CASSASPAGKAGELFF.

Ten or more counts support this clone. The V gene is TRBV5-1, the J gene TRBJ2-3, with a possible D match to TRBD2 (5 bases). CDR3 length equals 15 residues. Germline V gene data show CDR1 as SGHRS and CDR2 as YFSETQ. The germline V and J ends were trimmed by 2 bases and 0 bases, with 10 bases remaining between them. In DNA, the CDR3 is TGCGCCAGCAGCTTTAGCGATTCTAGCACAGATACGCAGTATTTT. It encodes CASSFSDSSTDTQYF.

At least ten counts were recorded for this clone. This chain uses TRBV5-6 with TRBJ2-1; no clear D. The length of the CDR3 is 13 residues. V was clipped by 0 bases and J by 4 bases, with 5 bases between them. Germline CDR1 SGHDT, CDR2 YYEEEE. This CDR3 reads CASSLVQYNEQFF. As DNA, the CDR3 is TGTGCCAGCAGCTTGGTGCAGTACAATGAGCAGTTCTTC.

This clone was picked up many times. The rearrangement links TRBV6-5 to TRBJ2-7; maybe TRBD1 (5 bases). Per the germline V gene, CDR1 is MNHEY and CDR2 is SVGAGI. The CDR3 has 13 residues. Trimming stripped 5 bases from V and 9 bases from J, with 17 bases between. The CDR3 region is CASSPEGNRWQYF. The CDR3 DNA is TGTGCCAGCAGTCCAGAAGGGAACAGGTGGCAGTACTTC.

This clone was found a few times. The V call is TRBV18, the J call TRBJ1-2; 7 bases align to TRBD1. The CDR3 runs to 14 residues. Germline lookup yields CDR1 KGHSH and CDR2 LQKENI. The V gene end was trimmed by 2 bases and the J gene end by 4 bases; junction bases not matched to a gene: 4. DNA of the CDR3: TGTGCCAGCTCACCAGGACAGGATAGCTATGGCTACACCTTC. Protein: CASSPGQDSYGYTF.

This clone was observed many times. The rearrangement joins TRBV6-5 to TRBJ2-7; 10 bases line up with TRBD1. Unmatched junction bases numbered 6, after V lost 5 bases and J lost 2 bases. This CDR3 comprises 15 residues. From germline, CDR1 is MNHEY and CDR2 SVGAGI. The CDR3, as DNA: TGTGCCAGCAGTCCCGCGGGGACAGGGGCCTACGAGCAGTACTTC. Amino acid sequence: CASSPAGTGAYEQYF.

This clone was seen ten or more times. The V call is TRBV28, the J call TRBJ1-1; weak D call: TRBD1 (6 bases). The CDR3 loop spans 15 amino acids. Germline CDR1 and CDR2: MDHEN and SYDVKM. Trimming removed 6 bases at V and 4 bases at J, with 18 bases between. The CDR3 DNA reads as TGTGCCAGCAGAATCGAGGCCAGGGGAACCACTGAAGCTTTCTTT. The encoded protein is CASRIEARGTTEAFF. Together with reference TRBV28 and TRBJ1-1, the CDR3 gives the full variable domain: DVKVTQSSRYLVKRTGEKVFLECVQDMDHENMFWYRQDPGLGLRLIYFSYDVKMKEKGDIPEGYSVSREKKERFSLILESASTNQTSMYLCASRIEARGTTEAFFGQGTRLTVV.

This clone has a count of ten or more. V and J are TRBV6-1 and TRBJ2-7; 8 bases line up with TRBD1. This CDR3 contains 14 residues. The germline gives CDR1 MNHNS, CDR2 SASEGT. V shed 8 bases and J 4 bases; nucleotides not matched to a gene: 10. The CDR3: CASGRGQGRYEQYF. The DNA for the CDR3 is TGTGCCAGCGGCAGAGGACAGGGCCGGTACGAGCAGTACTTC.

This clone was recorded at least ten times. The CDR3 spells CASSGPDRRRHLNQPQHF. The DNA for the CDR3 is TGTGCCAGCAGTGGGCCCGACAGGCGGCGACACCTCAATCAGCCCCAGCATTTT. The V gene is TRBV28, the J gene TRBJ1-5, with D possibly TRBD1 on 6 matching bases. The CDR3 consists of 18 residues. V lost 5 bases to trimming and J lost 3 bases, with 23 bases between them. Germline lookup yields CDR1 MDHEN and CDR2 SYDVKM.

This clone was detected many times. V gene TRBV5-8 combines with J gene TRBJ1-5; D is unresolved. V lost 0 bases, J lost 0 bases, and 10 bases lay in between. Germline CDR1 SGHTS, CDR2 YDEGEE. The CDR3 sequence is 16 residues long. This CDR3 is CASSLVQDNSNQPQHF. In DNA form, the CDR3 reads TGTGCCAGCAGCTTGGTCCAGGATAATAGCAATCAGCCCCAGCATTTT.

This clone was detected ten times or more. The chain has TRBV6-5 and TRBJ2-7; the D is unclear. CDR3 length: 13 residues. The V and J ends lost 2 bases and 0 bases respectively, with 5 bases between them. Germline-derived CDR1 and CDR2 are MNHEY and SVGAGI. The CDR3 here is CASSYQVSYEQYF. As DNA, the CDR3 is TGTGCCAGCAGTTACCAGGTCTCCTACGAGCAGTACTTC.

This clone was observed many times. The V gene is TRBV28, the J gene TRBJ1-2, with D perhaps matching TRBD1 (5 bases). V was cut by 4 bases and J by 8 bases, with 17 bases left in between. CDR3 size: 14 residues. Germline CDR1 and CDR2: MDHEN and SYDVKM. This CDR3 reads CASSSQEGLEGYTF. The CDR3 nucleotides read TGTGCCAGCAGTTCACAGGAGGGGCTTGAGGGCTACACCTTC.

This clone was observed at least ten times. The genes are TRBV19 and TRBJ2-1, with 8 bases identical to TRBD1. There are 13 residues in the CDR3. V lost 7 bases, J lost 6 bases, and 5 bases stayed unmatched. The germline gives CDR1 LNHDA, CDR2 SQIVND (reference sequence). CDR3 bases: TGTGCCAGTACGGACAGGGCACTCAATGAGCAGTTCTTC. This sequence encodes CASTDRALNEQFF.

This clone was seen many times. The CDR3 bases are TGTGCCAGCAGCTTCTTACTAGCGAGTGAGCAGTTCTTC. Protein: CASSFLLASEQFF. The gene calls are TRBV7-2 and TRBJ2-1, with 7 bases fitting TRBD2. This CDR3 comprises 13 residues. Germline-derived CDR1 and CDR2 are SGHTA and FQGNSA. Trimming at V came to 3 bases and at J to 9 bases, leaving 5 bases not matched to a gene.

This clone was detected ten times or more. The J gene is TRBJ2-7, the V gene TRBV28; TRBD1 is a possible D gene (6 bases). This CDR3 has 12 residues. Trimming shortened V by 6 bases and J by 4 bases, and 10 bases separated the two germline ends. Germline V gene lookup returns CDR1 MDHEN and CDR2 SYDVKM. The CDR3 reads CASRTGIYEQYF. The CDR3, as DNA: TGTGCCAGCAGAACAGGGATTTACGAGCAGTACTTC.

This clone appeared many times. The chain has TRBV10-3 and TRBJ1-2; no clear D gene. Germline values: CDR1 ENHRY, CDR2 SYGVKD. The CDR3 is 14 residues long. V was trimmed by 11 bases and J by 0 bases, leaving 16 bases between them. The chain's CDR3 is CAPSYPGSNYGYTF. In nucleotides, the CDR3 is TGTGCCCCCTCGTATCCGGGATCTAACTATGGCTACACCTTC.

This clone was found many times. The rearrangement uses TRBV7-7 and TRBJ2-2; D is ambiguous. Looked up from germline, CDR1 is SSHAT and CDR2 is FNYEAQ (reference sequence). V gave up 3 bases and J gave up 5 bases, with 7 bases separating them. CDR3 size: 13 residues. The chain's CDR3 is CASSFRETGELFF. CDR3 nucleotides: TGTGCCAGCAGCTTTAGAGAGACCGGGGAGCTGTTTTTT.

This clone appeared many times. The chain is built from TRBV29-1 and TRBJ2-7, with TRBD1 identical over 7 bases. The CDR3 has 12 residues. Per the germline V gene, CDR1 is SQVTM and CDR2 is ANQGSEA. Trimming at V came to 2 bases and at J to 3 bases, leaving 1 base not matched to a gene. CDR3 coding DNA: TGCAGCGTTGAAACAGGGGACTACGAGCAGTACTTC. It encodes CSVETGDYEQYF.

This clone was observed many times. The chain has TRBV5-6 and TRBJ2-7; 7 bases match TRBD1. V shed 2 bases, J shed 5 bases, and the junction held 4 bases outside the gene matches. The CDR3 sequence is 13 residues long. In germline, CDR1 is SGHDT, CDR2 YYEEEE. The CDR3 DNA follows: TGTGCCAGCAGCTTCAGGGGGATCGACGAGCAGTACTTC. As protein: CASSFRGIDEQYF.

This clone turned up a few times. The genes are TRBV18 and TRBJ2-5; 9 positions match TRBD2. The DNA end is more similar to TRBJ2-7, so the J call may be wrong. The CDR3 contains 13 residues. Germline V CDR1 and CDR2: KGHSH, LQKENI. The DNA for the CDR3 is TGTGCCAGCTCACCAATTAGCGGGAGCGAGCAGTACTTC. It codes for CASSPISGSEQYF.

This clone was counted ten times or more. CDR3: CASSRTLTRTGSSEAFF. In DNA, the CDR3 is TGTGCCAGCAGCCGTACTCTTACCCGGACAGGCAGCTCTGAAGCTTTCTTT. This chain links TRBV7-9 with TRBJ1-1, with TRBD1 matching 7 bases. Losses at the gene ends were 5 bases for V and 6 bases for J; bases not matched to a gene: 18. The CDR3 sequence is 17 residues long. Germline values: CDR1 SEHNR, CDR2 FQNEAQ (reference sequence).

At least ten counts were recorded for this clone. The J gene is TRBJ2-2, the V gene TRBV18, with 8 bases lining up with TRBD1. This CDR3 has 17 residues. J was trimmed by 2 bases and V by 1 base; bases with no gene match: 6. Per the germline V gene, CDR1 is KGHSH and CDR2 is LQKENI. CDR3 protein: CASSPLGQGDNTGELFF. CDR3 coding DNA: TGTGCCAGCTCACCACTAGGACAGGGCGATAACACCGGGGAGCTGTTTTTT.

This clone was counted many times. The rearrangement links TRBV23-1 to TRBJ1-6; D ambiguous. TRBV23-1 is sorted into the ORF group, with uncertain function. CDR3 length equals 16 residues. Trimming stripped 0 bases from V and 0 bases from J, with 6 bases between. The CDR3 reads CASSQSPSSYNSPLHF. CDR3 DNA: TGCGCCAGCAGTCAATCACCCAGCTCCTATAATTCACCCCTCCACTTT.

In this sample, this clone turned up many times. The chain couples TRBV7-3 to TRBJ2-1; 10 nucleotides align to TRBD2. J gave up 6 bases and V 8 bases, and 7 bases lay outside the gene matches. Germline-derived CDR1 and CDR2 are SGHTA and FQGTGA. The CDR3 is 14 residues long. The CDR3 region has the DNA TGTGCCAGCCTCCACAAGCGGGAGGGCAATGAGCAGTTCTTC. This translates into CASLHKREGNEQFF.

This clone has ten or more counts. The rearrangement uses TRBV28 and TRBJ2-4, with D tentatively TRBD1 (5 bases). Germline assignment: CDR1 MDHEN and CDR2 SYDVKM. The V gene lost 1 base and the J gene lost 0 bases, with 13 bases spanning the gap. CDR3 length equals 17 residues. The CDR3 region has the DNA TGTGCCAGCAGTTTATCCGGACAAAGAGTAGCCAAAAACATTCAGTACTTC. Protein sequence: CASSLSGQRVAKNIQYF. Full variable domain (rest looked up from reference TRBV28 and TRBJ2-4): DVKVTQSSRYLVKRTGEKVFLECVQDMDHENMFWYRQDPGLGLRLIYFSYDVKMKEKGDIPEGYSVSREKKERFSLILESASTNQTSMYLCASSLSGQRVAKNIQYFGAGTRLSVL.

This clone was picked up a small number of times. The rearrangement joins TRBV27 to TRBJ2-5; the match to TRBD1 covers 8 bases. CDR1 and CDR2 from the germline V gene are MNHEY and SMNVEV (reference sequence). There are 14 residues in the CDR3. Germline trimming cut 4 bases from V and 2 bases from J; bases unmatched to any gene: 3. The CDR3 loop is CASSSRTGQETQYF. Here the CDR3 DNA reads TGTGCCAGCAGTTCAAGGACAGGGCAAGAGACCCAGTACTTC.

At least ten counts were recorded for this clone. The chain uses TRBV4-2 and TRBJ1-1; 7 bases line up with TRBD1. J was trimmed by 2 bases and V by 0 bases; bases with no gene match: 6. The CDR3 covers 16 residues. Per germline, CDR1 LGHNA and CDR2 YNFKEQ. The CDR3 bases are TGTGCCAGCAGCCAAGATCGGAGACAGGGAAACACTGAAGCTTTCTTT. It codes for CASSQDRRQGNTEAFF.

This clone was recorded many times. The V call is TRBV27, the J call TRBJ2-7, with 7 bases identical to TRBD1. Trimming at V came to 7 bases and at J to 7 bases, leaving 19 bases not matched to a gene. In germline, CDR1 is MNHEY, CDR2 SMNVEV (reference sequence). CDR3 length: 16 amino acids. The CDR3 bases are TGTGCCAGCACTTTTAATTACAGGGGAAATTCGGGGGAGCAGTACTTC. It specifies CASTFNYRGNSGEQYF.

This clone was found many times. This rearrangement joins TRBV28 to TRBJ1-2; 7 bases are shared with TRBD1. This CDR3 comprises 13 residues. The V gene end was trimmed by 11 bases and the J gene end by 0 bases; junction bases not matched to a gene: 6. CDR1 and CDR2 (germline): MDHEN, SYDVKM. CDR3 DNA: TGTGCCGTCATAGGGGGCCCTAACTATGGCTACACCTTC. Protein product: CAVIGGPNYGYTF.

This clone came up many times. The CDR3 is CASSFRQGANQPQHF. The CDR3 nucleotides read TGTGCCAGCAGTTTTCGGCAGGGGGCGAATCAGCCCCAGCATTTT. The rearrangement joins TRBV27 to TRBJ1-5; 8 nucleotides line up with TRBD1. Trimming removed 3 bases from V and 4 bases from J; junction bases left unmatched: 5. Germline values: CDR1 MNHEY, CDR2 SMNVEV (reference sequence). CDR3 size: 15 residues.

This clone was counted many times. The chain is built from TRBV7-9 and TRBJ2-1, with 8 bases aligning to TRBD2. This CDR3 comprises 17 residues. Germline CDR1 reads SEHNR; CDR2 reads FQNEAQ (reference sequence). The V and J ends lost 1 base and 4 bases, in that order; junction bases with no gene match: 9. The CDR3 sequence is CASSLGIGAGGYNEQFF. In DNA form, the CDR3 reads TGTGCCAGCAGCTTAGGGATTGGTGCGGGAGGATACAATGAGCAGTTCTTC. Together with reference TRBV7-9 and TRBJ2-1, the CDR3 gives the full variable domain: DTGVSQNPRHKITKRGQNVTFRCDPISEHNRLYWYRQTLGQGPEFLTYFQNEAQLEKSRLLSDRFSAERPKGSFSTLEIQRTEQGDSAMYLCASSLGIGAGGYNEQFFGPGTRLTVL.